The 28 T cell receptor beta chains listed next were all sequenced from one sample in a study of blood T cell repertoires in COVID-19. Libraries were prepared by immunoSEQ multiplex PCR; TCRdb keeps only in-frame clonotypes and omits some of them. Of about 180,000 clones listed, 85% are singletons. The sequenced material came from peripheral blood. The receptors originated from a person aged 70 to 79 with COVID-19, enrolled during active disease.

Here the CDR3 reads CASSYKTGGEFF. Written as DNA, the CDR3 is TGTGCCAGCAGTTACAAGACAGGGGGCGAGTTCTTC. This sequence joins TRBV6-5 and TRBJ2-1, with TRBD1 matching 10 bases. V shed 2 bases, J shed 14 bases, and the junction held 3 bases outside the gene matches. The CDR3 is made up of 12 amino acids. Germline CDR1 reads MNHEY; CDR2 reads SVGAGI.

The chain links TRBV10-3 to TRBJ2-5; 12 positions agree with TRBD2. The CDR3 is made up of 15 amino acids. Germline lookup yields CDR1 ENHRY and CDR2 SYGVKD. J gave up 0 bases and V 6 bases, and 2 bases lay outside the gene matches. CDR3 loop: CAIRSSGGDQETQYF. The CDR3 DNA sequence: TGTGCCATCAGATCTAGCGGGGGGGACCAAGAGACCCAGTACTTC.

The chain uses TRBV5-4 and TRBJ1-2; D gene unclear. V was trimmed by 4 bases and J by 5 bases, leaving 9 bases between them. The CDR3 spans 12 residues. Germline loops: CDR1 SGHNT, CDR2 YYREEE (reference sequence). For the CDR3, the DNA is TGTGCCAGCAGCGGAAGAGGTTATGGCTACACCTTC. Its protein is CASSGRGYGYTF. Full variable domain (rest looked up from reference TRBV5-4 and TRBJ1-2): ETGVTQSPTHLIKTRGQQVTLRCSSQSGHNTVSWYQQALGQGPQFIFQYYREEENGRGNFPPRFSGLQFPNYSSELNVNALELDDSALYLCASSGRGYGYTFGSGTRLTVV.

The rearrangement joins TRBV5-5 to TRBJ2-7; TRBD1 aligns across 9 bases. This CDR3 region has 14 residues. Germline values: CDR1 SGHKS, CDR2 YYEKEE (reference sequence). After removal of 3 bases from V and 2 bases from J, the junction contained 3 bases not matched to a gene. The CDR3 spells CASSWTGVAYEQYF. The CDR3 DNA is TGTGCCAGCAGCTGGACAGGGGTCGCCTACGAGCAGTACTTC.

The chain couples TRBV7-9 to TRBJ1-5, with D possibly TRBD1 on 6 matching bases. The CDR3 totals 14 residues. Trimming took off 5 bases at V and 3 bases at J, with 11 bases between the two ends. Germline V CDR1 and CDR2: SEHNR, FQNEAQ (reference sequence). CDR3 protein: CASSRDRFNQPQHF. The CDR3 DNA follows: TGTGCCAGCAGCCGCGACAGGTTCAATCAGCCCCAGCATTTT.

The V and J genes are TRBV5-1 and TRBJ2-1, with 12 bases aligning to TRBD2. Germline V gives CDR1 SGHRS, CDR2 YFSETQ. This CDR3 spans 18 amino acids. V shed 4 bases and J 8 bases; nucleotides not matched to a gene: 16. The CDR3 DNA sequence: TGCGCCAGCAGCCGACAGGGGACTCTAGCGGGAGGGCTGGATGAGCAGTTCTTC. Its translation is CASSRQGTLAGGLDEQFF.

V and J are TRBV3-1 (or the pseudogene TRBV3-2) and TRBJ1-6, with D possibly being TRBD1 (6 bases). CDR1 LGHDT and CDR2 YNNKEL come from the germline V gene (reference sequence). This CDR3 spans 16 amino acids. V lost 0 bases and J lost 7, with 13 bases in between. CDR3 sequence reads: CASSQDGGPPNSPLHF. DNA of the CDR3: TGTGCCAGCAGCCAAGATGGGGGCCCCCCCAATTCACCCCTCCACTTT.

This chain joins TRBV30 and TRBJ2-1; the match to TRBD2 covers 7 bases. The CDR3 is 12 amino acids. The germline V gene encodes CDR1 GTSNPN and CDR2 SVGIG (reference sequence). V shed 3 bases, J shed 5 bases, and the junction held 1 base outside the gene matches. CDR3: CAWRGTNNEQFF. As DNA, the CDR3 is TGTGCCTGGAGAGGGACTAACAATGAGCAGTTCTTC.

The rearrangement joins TRBV7-2 to TRBJ2-3; the D gene is possibly TRBD2 (6 bases). V lost 0 bases and J lost 11, with 9 bases in between. Germline assignment: CDR1 SGHTA and CDR2 FQGNSA. The CDR3 is 12 amino acids. Written as DNA, the CDR3 is TGTGCCAGCAGCTTAGCGTATAGCGGGCAGTATTTT. Translated: CASSLAYSGQYF.

The chain employs TRBV7-2 and TRBJ2-2, with 8 positions matching TRBD1. The CDR3 totals 16 residues. The V gene end was trimmed by 2 bases and the J gene end by 3 bases; junction bases not matched to a gene: 5. Germline V CDR1 and CDR2: SGHTA, FQGNSA. The CDR3 bases are TGTGCCAGCAGCTTAAGTACAGGGGGGTACACCGGGGAGCTGTTTTTT. It translates to CASSLSTGGYTGELFF. The whole variable domain, filled in from reference TRBV7-2 and TRBJ2-2, reads GAGVSQSPSNKVTEKGKDVELRCDPISGHTALYWYRQSLGQGLEFLIYFQGNSAPDKSGLPSDRFSAERTGGSVSTLTIQRTQQEDSAVYLCASSLSTGGYTGELFFGEGSRLTVL.

The V call is TRBV7-2, the J call TRBJ2-3; no clear D gene. The germline V gene has CDR1 SGHTA and CDR2 FQGNSA. The CDR3 loop spans 14 amino acids. V was clipped by 3 bases and J by 0 bases, with 7 bases between them. CDR3 region: CASSFRGSTDTQYF. CDR3 sequence (DNA): TGTGCCAGCAGCTTTCGCGGAAGCACAGATACGCAGTATTTT.

This chain connects TRBV2 to TRBJ2-2; no firm D call. This CDR3 comprises 14 residues. Trimming removed 1 base at V and 3 bases at J, with 6 bases between. Germline V lookup: CDR1 SNHLY, CDR2 FYNNEI. The chain's CDR3 is CASSEESYTGELFF. The CDR3 nucleotides are TGTGCCAGCAGTGAAGAGAGTTACACCGGGGAGCTGTTTTTT.

This clone was seen a handful of times. The rearrangement joins TRBV14 to TRBJ2-7; D possibly corresponds to TRBD2 (5 bases). This CDR3 spans 15 amino acids. V was shortened by 6 bases and J by 6 bases, with 21 bases between the two germline ends. From germline, CDR1 is SGHDN and CDR2 FVKESK. CDR3 bases: TGTGCCAGCAGTGCGAGCAGAGGGCCCACGCGCGAGCAGTACTTC. It yields the protein CASSASRGPTREQYF.

V is TRBV6-5 and J is TRBJ2-7, with 9 bases identical to TRBD2. The germline V gene encodes CDR1 MNHEY and CDR2 SVGAGI. The trim removed 2 bases at V and 4 bases at J, leaving 6 bases unmatched. This CDR3 comprises 15 residues. DNA for the CDR3: TGTGCCAGCAGTTACCAGGGACTAGCTGGATACGAGCAGTACTTC. The encoded protein is CASSYQGLAGYEQYF.

The V gene is TRBV18, the J gene TRBJ1-6; 9 bases fit TRBD1. Germline V gene lookup returns CDR1 KGHSH and CDR2 LQKENI. CDR3 length: 17 amino acids. Trimming took 4 bases from V and 8 from J; bases not matched to a gene: 12. CDR3 in DNA: TGTGCCAGCTCACTGGGACAGGGATTGAGTGAGGATTCACCCCTCCACTTT. Translated: CASSLGQGLSEDSPLHF. Full variable domain (outside the CDR3, taken from reference TRBV18 and TRBJ1-6): NAGVMQNPRHLVRRRGQEARLRCSPMKGHSHVYWYRQLPEEGLKFMVYLQKENIIDESGMPKERFSAEFPKEGPSILRIQQVVRGDSAAYFCASSLGQGLSEDSPLHFGNGTRLTVT.

The rearrangement links TRBV14 to TRBJ1-1; D not resolved. The CDR3 totals 11 residues. CDR1 is SGHDN and CDR2 is FVKESK in the germline V gene. Between the trimmed V and J ends, which lost 4 bases and 6 bases, there was a span of 6 bases. The CDR3 coding sequence is TGTGCCAGCAGCCTTTCAGCTGAAGCTTTCTTT. Translation gives CASSLSAEAFF.

Only a few counts were recorded for this clone. As DNA, the CDR3 is TGTGCCAGTAAGTTCGGGCCGCAGGGGTTGCATTCACCCCTCCACTTT. Translated: CASKFGPQGLHSPLHF. The genes are TRBV19 and TRBJ1-6; possible D gene TRBD1, 6 bases. The V gene lost 7 bases and the J gene lost 8 bases, with 21 bases spanning the gap. Germline V lookup: CDR1 LNHDA, CDR2 SQIVND (reference sequence). There are 16 residues in the CDR3.

V and J are TRBV7-8 and TRBJ2-5, with 14 bases matching TRBD2. The CDR3 is 18 residues long. V gave up 4 bases and J gave up 3 bases; unmatched junction bases: 10. Germline V gene data show CDR1 as SGHVS and CDR2 as FQNEAQ. CDR3 nucleotides: TGTGCCAGCAGCTCTAGACTAGCGGGAGGGCCAGAGGAAGAGACCCAGTACTTC. Translated, it gives CASSSRLAGGPEEETQYF.

The chain recombines TRBV28 with TRBJ1-2; D remains unclear. The V gene's germline CDR1 is MDHEN and CDR2 SYDVKM. V was trimmed by 4 bases and J by 4 bases, leaving 10 bases between them. The CDR3 totals 13 residues. CDR3 residues: CASSSKPSYGYTF. The DNA for the CDR3 is TGTGCCAGCAGTTCCAAACCCAGCTATGGCTACACCTTC.

This clone was counted a few times. The genes are TRBV10-3 and TRBJ1-6; TRBD1 agrees at 8 bases. V dropped 3 bases and J dropped 5; count of bases not matched to a gene: 3. The CDR3 length is 15 residues. Germline CDR1 and CDR2: ENHRY and SYGVKD. The CDR3 sequence: CAISDKGQDNSPLHF. DNA of the CDR3: TGTGCCATCAGTGACAAGGGACAGGATAATTCACCCCTCCACTTT.

The chain couples TRBV9 to TRBJ2-6, with a weak D call TRBD2 (6 bases). Germline CDR1 reads SGDLS; CDR2 reads YYNGEE. The CDR3 has 19 residues. The V and J ends lost 4 bases and 0 bases respectively, with 20 bases between them. The CDR3 is CASSHPGGVVLSGANVLTF. Here the CDR3 DNA reads TGTGCCAGCAGCCACCCCGGCGGGGTCGTACTCTCTGGGGCCAACGTCCTGACTTTC.

This chain uses TRBV6-2 or TRBV6-3 with TRBJ2-1; 9 bases map to TRBD2. This CDR3 region has 14 residues. Trimming at V came to 4 bases and at J to 7 bases, leaving 5 bases not matched to a gene. Germline V gene sequence: CDR1 MNHEY, CDR2 SVGEGT. The chain's CDR3 is CASSLLAGRNEQFF. The CDR3 DNA follows: TGTGCCAGCAGTTTGCTAGCGGGGAGAAATGAGCAGTTCTTC.

V usage is TRBV6-7 and J usage is TRBJ2-5; TRBD1 might be the D (6 bases). TRBV6-7 is recorded as an ORF, its role being uncertain. The CDR3 is 18 amino acids. Trimming left V 0 bases short and J 6 bases short, with 23 bases between. The CDR3 protein is CASSYSNKFRHRAKTQYF. CDR3 bases: TGTGCCAGCAGTTACTCGAATAAGTTCCGGCACAGGGCGAAGACCCAGTACTTC.

The rearrangement joins TRBV18 to TRBJ1-6, with D tentatively TRBD1 (5 bases). Germline V lookup: CDR1 KGHSH, CDR2 LQKENI. The CDR3 extends over 16 amino acids. V was clipped by 6 bases and J by 8 bases, with 20 bases between them. CDR3 amino acids: CASSPLGLRGDSPLHF. The CDR3 region has the DNA TGTGCCAGCTCGCCCTTGGGCCTTCGGGGGGATTCACCCCTCCACTTT.

Turning to this clone: The identical CDR3 is also encoded by other nucleotide sequences in the sample. The chain joins TRBV5-4 to TRBJ1-2; D is ambiguous. Germline loops: CDR1 SGHNT, CDR2 YYREEE (reference sequence). The V end lost 0 bases, the J end lost 5 bases, and 5 bases lay between the germline ends. The CDR3 contains 12 residues. The CDR3 is CASSLAGYGYTF. CDR3 coding DNA: TGTGCCAGCAGCTTGGCAGGTTATGGCTACACCTTC.

This chain joins TRBV24-1 and TRBJ2-3, with TRBD2 matching 9 bases. Germline CDR1 is KGHDR and CDR2 is SFDVKD. This CDR3 contains 15 residues. J lost 0 bases, V lost 5 bases, and 2 bases had no gene match. CDR3 in amino acids: CATSALAGSTDTQYF. DNA of the CDR3: TGTGCCACCAGTGCGCTAGCGGGAAGCACAGATACGCAGTATTTT.

This clone was seen more than once but under ten times. The chain recombines TRBV6-5 with TRBJ1-1; TRBD1 is a possible D gene (6 bases). The germline V gene has CDR1 MNHEY and CDR2 SVGAGI. V lost 5 bases, J lost 4 bases, and 14 bases lay in between. This CDR3 has 14 amino acids. The CDR3 DNA sequence: TGTGCCAGCAGTAGAGACAGGAGCCTCACTGAAGCTTTCTTT. It yields the protein CASSRDRSLTEAFF.

V usage is TRBV7-6 and J usage is TRBJ2-7, with TRBD1 matching 7 bases. CDR1 and CDR2 from the germline V gene are SGHVS and FNYEAQ. The CDR3 has 12 amino acids. The V gene end was trimmed by 3 bases and the J gene end by 6 bases; junction bases not matched to a gene: 2. The CDR3 DNA reads TGTGCCAGCAGCTTCGGGACAGTCGAGCAGTACTTC. This gives the protein CASSFGTVEQYF.